These T cell receptor beta chains were read from a single sample in a study of blood T cell repertoires in COVID-19. Only in-frame clones appear in the TCRdb table, and some are missing; sequencing was by immunoSEQ multiplex PCR. The table shows about 23,000 clones, with about 90% occurring only once. The sample comprised peripheral blood. The receptors were gathered from a woman of 80 years or more with active COVID-19. CDR3s include the opening cysteine and the closing phenylalanine or tryptophan. The order of the fields is J gene, V gene, D gene, clone size, CDR3 DNA, CDR3 protein. D genes are given only for firm matches. Some rows have no size entry. The others give once, few or many, or a class for an expanded clone.

TRBJ2-7 | TRBV12-3/TRBV12-4 | TRBD1 | NA | TGTGCCAGCAGCTGGGACAGTTACGAGCAGTACTTC | CASSWDSYEQYF
TRBJ1-2 | TRBV7-3 | NA | once | TGTGCCAGCAGCCCTGCGGTAGGGAGGGCGGATGGCTACACCTTC | CASSPAVGRADGYTF
TRBJ1-1 | TRBV3-1/TRBV3-2 | TRBD1 | NA | TGTGCCAGCAGCCCCCGGGACAGGGGGCCAAACACTGAAGCTTTCTTT | CASSPRDRGPNTEAFF
TRBJ1-5 | TRBV30 | NA | NA | TGTGCCTGGAGTGTTAATACCCGGTTGCCCCAGCATTTT | CAWSVNTRLPQHF
TRBJ2-1 | TRBV20-1 | NA | NA | TGCAGTGCTAGTGACTCCTATGACTTCTACAATGAGCAGTTCTTC | CSASDSYDFYNEQFF
TRBJ1-2 | TRBV2 | TRBD1 | NA | TGTGCCAGCAGTCAGGACAGGGGAGTCGGAGGCTACACCTTC | CASSQDRGVGGYTF
TRBJ1-1 | TRBV7-9 | NA | NA | TGTGCCAGCAGCTTATCTGTACGCCTAACTGAAGCTTTCTTT | CASSLSVRLTEAFF
TRBJ1-6 | TRBV4-1 | TRBD1 | NA | TGCGCCAGCAGCCTCCTCGGACAGGGAAATTCACCCCTCCACTTT | CASSLLGQGNSPLHF
TRBJ2-5 | TRBV25-1 | NA | once | TGTGCCACCCGGGGAGGGGGGGAGGCCTGGGGGAAGGCAGAGACCCAGTACTTC | CATRGGGEAWGKAETQYF
TRBJ2-2 | TRBV5-8 | NA | NA | TGTGCCAGCAGCCCTCCGGGGACGAACACCGGGGAGCTGTTTTTT | CASSPPGTNTGELFF
TRBJ1-3 | TRBV25-1 | TRBD1 | NA | TGTGCCAGCAGAACAGGGGGCATCTCTGGAAACACCATATATTTT | CASRTGGISGNTIYF
TRBJ1-5 | TRBV9 | NA | NA | TGTGCCAGCAGCGCGGAGCAGGGCCCCCAGCATTTT | CASSAEQGPQHF
TRBJ2-6 | TRBV9 | NA | NA | TGTGCCAGCAGCGCGCTAGCTTCTGGGGCCAACGTCCTGACTTTC | CASSALASGANVLTF
TRBJ2-7 | TRBV7-2 | TRBD1 | NA | TGTGCCAGCAGCGTGAGACAGGGGACATCCAGCGAGCAGTACTTC | CASSVRQGTSSEQYF
TRBJ2-5 | TRBV3-1/TRBV3-2 | NA | NA | TGTGCCAGCAGCCATAAGCGGGACCAAGAGACCCAGTACTTC | CASSHKRDQETQYF
TRBJ2-1 | TRBV10-1 | NA | NA | TGCGCCAGCAGTGAGTCAACGGACAGCTCCTACAATGAGCAGTTCTTC | CASSESTDSSYNEQFF
TRBJ2-5 | TRBV4-3 | NA | NA | TGCGCCAGCAGCCAAGATGTATCGCGCAGGGGAGAGACCCAGTACTTC | CASSQDVSRRGETQYF
TRBJ2-1 | TRBV19 | TRBD2 | NA | TGTGCCAGTAGTATAAGCCCCCTAGCGGGGGGGCTGGTGTACAATGAGCAGTTCTTC | CASSISPLAGGLVYNEQFF
TRBJ2-7 | TRBV11-2 | TRBD2 | NA | TGTGCCAGCAGCTTTTCGGGAGGCTACGAGCAGTACTTC | CASSFSGGYEQYF
TRBJ2-5 | TRBV4-2 | TRBD2 | NA | TGTGCCAGCAGCCAAGATCTGGCCGGGGGGGCGGGGATTGAGACCCAGTACTTC | CASSQDLAGGAGIETQYF
TRBJ2-7 | TRBV25-1 | TRBD1 | once | TGTGCCAGCAGTGCATACAGGGGAAGTACCTACGAGCAGTACTTC | CASSAYRGSTYEQYF
TRBJ2-5 | TRBV5-4 | TRBD2 | NA | TGTGCCAGCAGCTTGGGCGGCGGGAGGACCCAGTACTTC | CASSLGGGRTQYF
TRBJ2-3 | TRBV4-2 | NA | NA | TGTGCCAGCAGCCAAGATGGCTCCAACACAGATACGCAGTATTTT | CASSQDGSNTDTQYF
TRBJ2-2 | TRBV6-5 | TRBD2 | once | TGTGCCAGCAGTTATTGGACTAGCCACACCGGGGAGCTGTTTTTT | CASSYWTSHTGELFF
TRBJ2-3 | TRBV6-4 | NA | NA | TGTGCCAGCAGTGACTCCGGGGAACCAGATACGCAGTATTTT | CASSDSGEPDTQYF
TRBJ1-6 | TRBV7-9 | NA | NA | TGTGCCAGCAGCTTAGAATCCGGGTTCGGTTCACCCCTCCACTTT | CASSLESGFGSPLHF
TRBJ1-2 | TRBV29-1 | NA | NA | TGCAGCGTTGCGGCAGGTTCATATGGCTACACCTTC | CSVAAGSYGYTF
TRBJ2-7 | TRBV5-1 | NA | NA | TGCGCCAGCAGCTTGGGGACAGACTACGAGCAGTACTTC | CASSLGTDYEQYF
TRBJ2-7 | TRBV11-3 | TRBD1 | once | TGTGCCAGCAGCCAAGGGGGCGCGTACGAGCAGTACTTC | CASSQGGAYEQYF
TRBJ2-7 | TRBV6-5 | NA | once | TGTGCCAGCAGTTACTCAACTCAGGGTAAGGACGAGCAGTACTTC | CASSYSTQGKDEQYF
TRBJ1-1 | TRBV5-4 | TRBD1 | NA | TGTGCCAGCAGCCCGAGGGGACAGCCTAACACTGAAGCTTTCTTT | CASSPRGQPNTEAFF
TRBJ2-7 | TRBV19 | TRBD2 | NA | TGTGCCAGTAGTACCCCCTGGAGCGGGGGCTCCTACGAGCAGTACTTC | CASSTPWSGGSYEQYF
TRBJ1-5 | TRBV3-1/TRBV3-2 | NA | NA | TGTGCCAGCAGCCATTCAGGGGATAGCAATCAGCCCCAGCATTTT | CASSHSGDSNQPQHF
TRBJ2-3 | TRBV30 | NA | NA | TGTGCCTGGAGTGAAATAGCGAGTTGGCGCACAGATACGCAGTATTTT | CAWSEIASWRTDTQYF
TRBJ2-5 | TRBV7-7 | TRBD2 | NA | TGTGCTAGCAGCCCTGAGGGGACTAGGGATACAGAGACCCAGTACTTC | CASSPEGTRDTETQYF
TRBJ2-5 | TRBV9 | TRBD2 | NA | TGTGCCAGCAGCTCTGGGACTAGCGGGTATGATGAGACCCAGTACTTC | CASSSGTSGYDETQYF
TRBJ1-5 | TRBV12-5 | NA | NA | TGTGCTAGTGGGGTCGGCGGGGAGTATCAGCCCCAGCATTTT | CASGVGGEYQPQHF
TRBJ2-5 | TRBV7-2 | TRBD1 | once | TGTGCCAGCAGCTCGGGACAGCTAGGGGAGACCCAGTACTTC | CASSSGQLGETQYF
TRBJ2-1 | TRBV2 | TRBD1 | NA | TGTGCCACTCCGGGACAGTTAAACAATGAGCAGTTCTTC | CATPGQLNNEQFF
TRBJ2-3 | TRBV7-3 | TRBD1 | NA | TGTGCCAGCAGTCTCAGGACAGGGGCTAGCACAGATACGCAGTATTTT | CASSLRTGASTDTQYF
TRBJ2-2 | TRBV12-5 | NA | NA | TGTGCTAGCCGGGTCTCGAACACCGGGGAGCTGTTTTTT | CASRVSNTGELFF
TRBJ1-6 | TRBV24-1 | TRBD1 | NA | TGTGCCCCTCCGGGACAGGGGTTTATGGGACCCCTCCACTTT | CAPPGQGFMGPLHF
TRBJ1-2 | TRBV6-5 | TRBD1 | NA | TGTGCCAGCACCTCCGGGACAGTCAATCGCTATGGCTACACCTTC | CASTSGTVNRYGYTF
TRBJ1-4 | TRBV7-9 | TRBD1 | NA | TGTGCCAGCAGCTTAGCTGGAGCAGGGGGCTCTGAAAAACTGTTTTTT | CASSLAGAGGSEKLFF
TRBJ2-5 | TRBV7-2 | TRBD1 | NA | TGTGCCAGCAGCCCGGGACAGGGGGCATGGGCCCAGTACTTC | CASSPGQGAWAQYF
TRBJ1-2 | TRBV6-2/TRBV6-3 | NA | NA | TGTGCCAGCAGTTACCCCCGACGGGGACTCGCTGGCGGCTACACCTTC | CASSYPRRGLAGGYTF
TRBJ2-1 | TRBV4-3 | NA | NA | TGCGCCAGCAGCCCCAACCGGTGGACTGACTACAATGAGCAGTTCTTC | CASSPNRWTDYNEQFF
TRBJ2-3 | TRBV7-9 | NA | NA | TGTGCCAGCAGCTTAGCGTTTAGGGGAAGCAGCACAGATACGCAGTATTTT | CASSLAFRGSSTDTQYF
TRBJ2-2 | TRBV2 | TRBD1 | NA | TGTGCCAGCAAAAAGGACAGGGTAAACACCGGGGAGCTGTTTTTT | CASKKDRVNTGELFF
TRBJ2-7 | TRBV29-1 | NA | NA | TGCAGCGTTGAAGGGGGGGCGACAGGGCCGCCCTACGAGCAGTACTTC | CSVEGGATGPPYEQYF
TRBJ2-5 | TRBV2 | NA | NA | TGTGCCAGCAGTGGATCCGACGTGGCGGGGATTGCCCAGTACTTC | CASSGSDVAGIAQYF
TRBJ1-2 | TRBV6-5 | NA | NA | TGTGCCAGCAGTTCCATTAACTATGGCTACACCTTC | CASSSINYGYTF
TRBJ1-5 | TRBV12-3/TRBV12-4 | NA | NA | TGTGCCAGCGGGCGACAGAGCAATCAGCCCCAGCATTTT | CASGRQSNQPQHF
TRBJ2-5 | TRBV4-2 | NA | once | TGTGCCAGCAGCCAAGACGGGAGAGATGAGACCCAGTACTTC | CASSQDGRDETQYF
TRBJ1-2 | TRBV11-2 | NA | NA | TGTGCCAGCAGCCCTGGGGCAGGGCCCTATGGCTACACCTTC | CASSPGAGPYGYTF
TRBJ1-1 | TRBV29-1 | TRBD1 | NA | TGCAGCGTAGATGGGACAGCGTCGCGTGAAGCTTTCTTT | CSVDGTASREAFF
TRBJ1-1 | TRBV12-3/TRBV12-4 | TRBD1 | NA | TGTGCCAGCAGGCAGGGGGGAAGAGCTTTCTTT | CASRQGGRAFF
TRBJ1-2 | TRBV5-4 | TRBD1 | NA | TGTGCCAGCAGCCTTAGGGACAGGGGTTTGCATGGCTACACCTTC | CASSLRDRGLHGYTF
TRBJ1-5 | TRBV27 | NA | few | TGTGCCAGCAGTTTACGGGCAGCGGATCAGCCCCAGCATTTT | CASSLRAADQPQHF